A selection of T cell receptor beta chains follows, all from one sample in a study of T cells in Graves' hyperthyroidism and ophthalmopathy. TCRdb independently ran MiXCR on the multiplex PCR reads; one entry per CDR3 protein. The sample lists a few hundred thousand distinct CDR3 sequences; 46% were seen once. Specimen: peripheral blood or thyroid tissue (not recorded which). All receptors derive from a woman aged 18-30 years with Graves' hyperthyroidism. Each CDR3 is given with its conserved first and last residue. D genes are given only for firm matches. Size tells how often a clone was seen (once, few, many) or the class of an expanded clone, and some rows leave it out.

d_gene	abundance	v_gene	j_gene	CDR3nt	CDR3aa
-	many	TRBV5-1	TRBJ1-2	TGCGCCAGCAGCTTGCTCCCAGACAGCTACAACTATGGCTACACCTTC	CASSLLPDSYNYGYTF
TRBD1	-	TRBV12-3/TRBV12-4	TRBJ1-1	TGTGCCAGCAGTCCGGGACAGATACCTGAAGCTTTCTTT	CASSPGQIPEAFF
-	many	TRBV11-2	TRBJ2-5	TGTGCCAGCAGTTCGTCCGGGACCGCGGGAGAGACCCAGTACTTC	CASSSSGTAGETQYF
TRBD1	many	TRBV29-1	TRBJ1-2	TGCAGCGTAGCTCGGGACAGGACTAACTATGGCTACACCTTC	CSVARDRTNYGYTF
TRBD2	-	TRBV9	TRBJ2-3	TGTGCCAGTACCGGGACTAGCGCCACAGATACGCAGTATTTT	CASTGTSATDTQYF
TRBD1	few	TRBV10-1	TRBJ2-5	TGCGCCAGCAGTGAGTCCGGGACAGAAGAGACCCAGTACTTC	CASSESGTEETQYF
TRBD1	-	TRBV19	TRBJ1-2	TGTGCCAGTAGTATTTCATCAGGGACAGAGAACTATGGCTACACCTTC	CASSISSGTENYGYTF
-	-	TRBV2	TRBJ2-2	TGTGCCAGCAGTGAAGAGCCGTGGAGGGGGCGCGGCACCGGGGAGCCGTTTTTT	CASSEEPWRGRGTGEPFF
-	many	TRBV2	TRBJ1-5	TGTGCCAGCAGTGTAACCTTCCGGGACACCACTCCCCAGCATTTT	CASSVTFRDTTPQHF
-	many	TRBV3-1	TRBJ2-7	TGTGCCAGCAGCCAAGGGGCGGGTACCTCCTACGAGCAGTACTTC	CASSQGAGTSYEQYF
-	-	TRBV7-2	TRBJ2-7	TGTGCCAGCAGCTTAAGTACCGGGATTGTTCCCTCCTACGAGCAGTACTTC	CASSLSTGIVPSYEQYF
TRBD2	few	TRBV30	TRBJ2-7	TGTGCCTGGAGGCGGGGGACGTACGAGCAGTACTTC	CAWRRGTYEQYF
-	-	TRBV7-8	TRBJ1-5	TGTGCCAGCAGATTAGGGGTAGGGCATCAGCCCCAGCATTTT	CASRLGVGHQPQHF
-	many	TRBV11-2	TRBJ2-2	TGTGCCAGCAGCTCCTTCGGGGAGCTGTTTTTT	CASSSFGELFF
-	-	TRBV12-3/TRBV12-4	TRBJ1-1	TGTGCCAGCAGGGACAGCGCTGAAGCTTTCTTT	CASRDSAEAFF
-	-	TRBV25-1	TRBJ2-1	TGTGCCAGCAGTGAATCCTCGGGGGTCAATGAGCAGCTCTTC	CASSESSGVNEQLF
TRBD1	-	TRBV2	TRBJ1-5	TGTGCCAGCAGTCCCCACAGGGACAGTGATCAGCCCCAGCATTTT	CASSPHRDSDQPQHF
-	-	TRBV27	TRBJ2-7	TGTGCCAGCAGTTTAGGCAGGGGAGATACGCAGTACTTC	CASSLGRGDTQYF
TRBD2	-	TRBV6-5	TRBJ2-5	TGTGCCAGCAGCAATAGCGGGCGCCAAGAGACCCAGTACTTC	CASSNSGRQETQYF
-	-	TRBV7-8	TRBJ2-2	-	CASSSSNTVAGERPPGSCFF
-	few	TRBV12-3/TRBV12-4	TRBJ1-6	TGTGCCAGCAGCTTAGATCCAGGGAGCTCCTATAATTCACCCCTCCACTTT	CASSLDPGSSYNSPLHF
TRBD2	-	TRBV20-1	TRBJ2-7	TGCAGTGCTACGGGAGGGGGAGTATCCTACGAGCAGTACTTC	CSATGGGVSYEQYF
-	many	TRBV7-9	TRBJ1-2	TGTGCCAGCAGAGAGGACGCCTCTACGCCGGGCTACACCTTC	CASREDASTPGYTF
TRBD2	-	TRBV7-9	TRBJ2-2	TGTGCCAGCAGCTATAGCGGGAGGGACTACGAGCAGTTTTTT	CASSYSGRDYEQFF
-	-	TRBV20-1	TRBJ2-7	TGCAGTGCTAGAGCGGGCCACTCCTACGAGCAGTACTTC	CSARAGHSYEQYF
TRBD1	few	TRBV6-1	TRBJ2-7	TGTGCCAGCAAGGTCGGGACAGGGGGCCTTGGCGAGCAGTACTTC	CASKVGTGGLGEQYF
-	-	TRBV7-9	TRBJ2-6	TGTGCCAGCAGCCACAGGGACGACGTCCTGACTTTC	CASSHRDDVLTF
-	-	TRBV7-3	TRBJ2-1	TGTGCCAGCAGCTCCAGATTCGGTGAGCAGTTCTTC	CASSSRFGEQFF
-	-	TRBV7-3	TRBJ2-2	TGCGCCAGCAGCCAAGCAGTACCGATAAGTCCGGGACCCCCATCCACCGGGGAGCTGTTTTTT	CASSQAVPISPGPPSTGELFF
-	-	TRBV5-1	TRBJ1-4	TGCGCCAGCAGGGCAGACGGGGGGGATGAAAAACTGTTTTTT	CASRADGGDEKLFF
-	many	TRBV12-3/TRBV12-4	TRBJ2-7	TGTGCCAGCAGTTGGGACACCTCCTGCGAGCAGTACTTC	CASSWDTSCEQYF
-	once	TRBV7-3	TRBJ1-4	TGTGCCAGCAGCTTCTCGGCGACTAGCGGGACTGAAAAACTGTTTTTT	CASSFSATSGTEKLFF
TRBD1	many	TRBV7-9	TRBJ1-1	TGTGCCAGCAGTTCTGACAGGGGGAACACTGAAGCTTTCTTT	CASSSDRGNTEAFF
TRBD1	-	TRBV7-9	TRBJ1-5	TGTGCCAGCAGCTTAGGAGTGCGACAGGGGGATCAGCCCCAGCATTTT	CASSLGVRQGDQPQHF
-	many	TRBV27	TRBJ2-7	TGTGCCAGCAGTTTATCGGGCAGCCCCTACGAGCAGTACTTC	CASSLSGSPYEQYF
-	-	TRBV29-1	TRBJ2-2	-	CSVEDQWGSCFF
-	-	TRBV19	TRBJ2-6	TGTGCCAGTAGTGAGCCGGGGGAGATCTCTGGGGCCAACGTCCTGACTTTC	CASSEPGEISGANVLTF